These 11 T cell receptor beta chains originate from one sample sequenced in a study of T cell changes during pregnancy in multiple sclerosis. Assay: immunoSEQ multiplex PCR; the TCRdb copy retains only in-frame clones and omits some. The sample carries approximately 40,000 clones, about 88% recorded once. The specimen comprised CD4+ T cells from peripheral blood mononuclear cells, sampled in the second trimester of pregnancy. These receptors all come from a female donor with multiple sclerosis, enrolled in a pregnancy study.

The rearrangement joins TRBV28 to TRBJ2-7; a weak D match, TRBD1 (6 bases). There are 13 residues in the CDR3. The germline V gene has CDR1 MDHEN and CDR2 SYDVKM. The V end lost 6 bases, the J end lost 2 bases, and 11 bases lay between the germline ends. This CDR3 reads CASSGTSTYEQYF. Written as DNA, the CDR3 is TGTGCCAGCAGCGGGACATCTACCTACGAGCAGTACTTC.

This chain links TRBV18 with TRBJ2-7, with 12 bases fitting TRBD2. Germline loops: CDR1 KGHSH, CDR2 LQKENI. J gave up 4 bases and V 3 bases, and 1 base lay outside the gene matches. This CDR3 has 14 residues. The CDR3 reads CASSPTSGSYEQYF. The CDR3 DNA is TGTGCCAGCTCACCGACTAGCGGGAGTTACGAGCAGTACTTC. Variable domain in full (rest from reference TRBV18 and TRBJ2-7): NAGVMQNPRHLVRRRGQEARLRCSPMKGHSHVYWYRQLPEEGLKFMVYLQKENIIDESGMPKERFSAEFPKEGPSILRIQQVVRGDSAAYFCASSPTSGSYEQYFGPGTRLTVT.

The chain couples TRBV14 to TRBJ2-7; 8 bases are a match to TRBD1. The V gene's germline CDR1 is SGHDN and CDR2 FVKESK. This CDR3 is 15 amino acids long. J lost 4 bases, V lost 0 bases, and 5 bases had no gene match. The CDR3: CASSQDWTGQYEQYF. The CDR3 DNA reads TGTGCCAGCAGCCAAGATTGGACAGGGCAGTACGAGCAGTACTTC.

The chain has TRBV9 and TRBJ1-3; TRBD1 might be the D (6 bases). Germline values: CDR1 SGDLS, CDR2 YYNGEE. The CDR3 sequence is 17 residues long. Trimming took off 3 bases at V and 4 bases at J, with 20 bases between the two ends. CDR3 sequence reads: CASSAPKQGLRGNTIYF. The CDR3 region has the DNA TGTGCCAGCAGCGCCCCAAAACAGGGATTGAGGGGAAACACCATATATTTT.

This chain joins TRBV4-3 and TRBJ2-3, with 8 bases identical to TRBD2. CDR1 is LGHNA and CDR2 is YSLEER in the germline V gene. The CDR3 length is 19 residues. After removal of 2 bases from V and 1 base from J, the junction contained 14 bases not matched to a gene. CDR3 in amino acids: CASSQQWATGLGRTDTQYF. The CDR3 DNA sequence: TGCGCCAGCAGCCAACAATGGGCCACGGGACTAGGGCGCACAGATACGCAGTATTTT.

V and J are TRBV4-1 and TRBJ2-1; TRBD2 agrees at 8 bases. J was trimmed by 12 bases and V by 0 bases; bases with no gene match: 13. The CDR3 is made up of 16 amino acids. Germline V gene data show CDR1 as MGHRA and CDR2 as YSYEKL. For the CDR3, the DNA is TGCGCCAGCAGCCAAGAACCTAGCGGGCATTCTGCGGGGCAGTTCTTC. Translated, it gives CASSQEPSGHSAGQFF.

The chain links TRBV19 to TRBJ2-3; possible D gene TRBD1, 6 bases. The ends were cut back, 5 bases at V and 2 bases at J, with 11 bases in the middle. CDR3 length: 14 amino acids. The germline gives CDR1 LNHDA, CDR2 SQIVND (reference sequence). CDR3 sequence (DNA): TGTGCCAGTAGTTCAGGGGCGTCCACAGATACGCAGTATTTT. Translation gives CASSSGASTDTQYF.

Here the CDR3 reads CASSPISALYEQYF. CDR3 DNA sequence: TGTGCCAGCAGCCCCATAAGCGCGCTTTACGAGCAGTACTTC. The gene calls are TRBV14 and TRBJ2-7; D unresolved. This CDR3 comprises 14 residues. CDR1 is SGHDN and CDR2 is FVKESK in the germline V gene. Between the trimmed V and J ends, which lost 4 bases and 4 bases, there was a span of 14 bases.

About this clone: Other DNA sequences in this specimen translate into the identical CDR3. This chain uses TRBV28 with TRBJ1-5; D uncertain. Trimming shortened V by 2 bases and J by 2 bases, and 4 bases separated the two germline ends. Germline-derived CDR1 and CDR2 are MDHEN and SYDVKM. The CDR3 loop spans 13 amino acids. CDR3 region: CASSLQGNQPQHF. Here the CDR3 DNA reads TGTGCCAGCAGTTTACAGGGCAATCAGCCCCAGCATTTT.

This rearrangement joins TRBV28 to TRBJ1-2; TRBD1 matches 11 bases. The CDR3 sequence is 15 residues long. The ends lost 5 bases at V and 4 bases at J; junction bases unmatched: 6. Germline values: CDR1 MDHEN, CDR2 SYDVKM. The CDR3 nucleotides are TGTGCCAGCAGTGTCGGGGGGACAGGGGGCTATGGCTACACCTTC. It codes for CASSVGGTGGYGYTF.

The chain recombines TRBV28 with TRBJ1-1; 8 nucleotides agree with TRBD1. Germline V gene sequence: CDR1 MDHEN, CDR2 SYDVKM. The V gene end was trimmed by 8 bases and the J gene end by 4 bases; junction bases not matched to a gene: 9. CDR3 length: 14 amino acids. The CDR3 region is CASDSGGSGTEAFF. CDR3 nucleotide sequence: TGTGCCAGCGACTCAGGGGGCTCTGGCACTGAAGCTTTCTTT.